What follows are 7 T cell receptor beta chains derived from one specimen sequenced in a study of T cells in Graves' hyperthyroidism and ophthalmopathy. RNA transcripts were the template for amplifying TCR beta CDR3 regions. The primer set for the first-round RT-PCR of the TCR CDR3 was HTBI. TCRdb itself ran the multiplex PCR reads through MiXCR, one entry per CDR3 protein. This sample has 300,000 to 400,000 distinct CDR3 sequences, with roughly a fifth found just once. Sequencing was carried out using blood. The receptors derive from a woman aged 45 to 65 with Graves' hyperthyroidism.

The V gene is TRBV20-1, the J gene TRBJ2-6, with TRBD1 matching over 10 bases. CDR3 size: 16 residues. J was trimmed by 1 base and V by 5 bases; bases with no gene match: 5. Germline V gives CDR1 DFQATT, CDR2 SNEGSKA (reference sequence). The CDR3 nucleotides are TGCAGTGCTCTGACAGGGGGCGCATCTGGGGCCAACGTCCTGACTTTC. Amino acids: CSALTGGASGANVLTF.

This clonotype came up many times. The V gene is TRBV7-2, the J gene TRBJ2-5, with no clear D. V lost 0 bases and J lost 1, with 6 bases in between. The germline V gene has CDR1 SGHTA and CDR2 FQGNSA. The CDR3 runs to 14 residues. CDR3 nucleotides: TGTGCCAGCAGCTTAGCAAAGGGCCAAGAGACCCAGTACTTC. Translated, it gives CASSLAKGQETQYF.

The table lists this clonotype with many counts. The rearrangement joins TRBV2 to TRBJ2-3; D possibly corresponds to TRBD2 (6 bases). The germline CDR1 and CDR2 sequences are SNHLY and FYNNEI. CDR3 length equals 15 residues. The V end was cut by 4 bases, the J end by 0 bases, with 11 bases between. The CDR3 DNA follows: TGTGCCAGCAGTGTCAGCGGGCCTAGCACAGATACGCAGTATTTT. Residues: CASSVSGPSTDTQYF.

This clonotype was seen only a few times. The chain couples TRBV15 to TRBJ2-3, with 7 bases identical to TRBD2. The trim removed 0 bases at V and 7 bases at J, leaving 4 bases unmatched. Germline CDR1 is LNHNV and CDR2 is YYDKDF (reference sequence). The CDR3 length is 14 residues. CDR3 region: CATSRDRTRNTQYF. The CDR3 nucleotides read TGTGCCACCAGCAGAGACCGGACTAGAAATACGCAGTATTTT.

This clonotype was found many times. The rearrangement uses TRBV20-1 and TRBJ1-1; D is unclear. Trimming removed 1 base from V and 11 bases from J, with 11 bases in between. Germline V gives CDR1 DFQATT, CDR2 SNEGSKA (reference sequence). The CDR3 totals 11 residues. The CDR3 sequence: CSARVSRRAFF. CDR3 coding DNA: TGCAGTGCTAGAGTTTCTAGACGGGCTTTCTTT.

In this sample, this clonotype turned up a few times. The chain carries TRBV19 and TRBJ2-2, with 15 bases identical to TRBD2. With V trimmed by 9 bases and J by 4 bases, 9 bases remained unmatched. Germline assignment: CDR1 LNHDA and CDR2 SQIVND (reference sequence). The CDR3 is 17 amino acids. DNA of the CDR3: TGTGCCAGCCGACGTGGACTAGCGGGAGGGGTCACCGGGGAGCTGTTTTTT. Translating it yields CASRRGLAGGVTGELFF.

This chain connects TRBV18 to TRBJ2-7; 8 bases agree with TRBD1. CDR3 length: 19 amino acids. Germline V gives CDR1 KGHSH, CDR2 LQKENI. V dropped 2 bases and J dropped 3; count of bases not matched to a gene: 18. This chain's CDR3 is CASSPDGAGGLPLIYEQYF. As DNA, the CDR3 is TGTGCCAGCTCACCAGACGGCGCAGGGGGCCTACCCCTAATCTACGAGCAGTACTTC.